The 18 T cell receptor beta chains below were found in one sample sequenced in a study of T cells in Graves' hyperthyroidism and ophthalmopathy. The source material, RNA transcripts, was used to amplify TCR beta CDR3 regions. HTBI primers drove first-round RT-PCR of the TCR CDR3. TCRdb used MiXCR to reprocess the multiplex PCR reads, holding one entry per CDR3 protein. The table records 550,000 to 800,000 distinct CDR3 sequences, 16% of them present only once. Specimen: blood. All receptors come from a man younger than 35 with Graves' hyperthyroidism.

This clonotype was counted many times. This rearrangement joins TRBV11-1 to TRBJ2-1, with 12 positions matching TRBD2. V lost 6 bases and J lost 7; bases outside the gene matches: 10. This CDR3 comprises 16 residues. Germline assignment: CDR1 SGHAT and CDR2 FQDESV (reference sequence). This chain's CDR3 is CASRVGLAGSRNEQFF. For the CDR3, the DNA is TGTGCCAGCAGGGTGGGACTAGCGGGCTCCAGGAATGAGCAGTTCTTC.

In this sample, this clonotype turned up many times. This CDR3 is CASRQGINQPQHF. In nucleotides, the CDR3 is TGTGCCAGCAGGCAGGGCATCAATCAGCCCCAGCATTTT. The V and J genes are TRBV2 and TRBJ1-5; possibly TRBD1 for D (5 bases). Germline CDR1 is SNHLY and CDR2 is FYNNEI. V was shortened by 6 bases and J by 3 bases, with 9 bases between the two germline ends. The CDR3 totals 13 residues.

Ten or more counts support this clonotype. CDR3 sequence: CASSFLDTQYF. The CDR3 nucleotides are TGTGCCAGCAGTTTTTTGGATACGCAGTATTTT. The chain uses TRBV28 and TRBJ2-3; D remains ambiguous. Looked up from germline, CDR1 is MDHEN and CDR2 is SYDVKM. CDR3 length: 11 amino acids. Trimming shortened V by 3 bases and J by 6 bases, and 4 bases separated the two germline ends.

This chain connects TRBV12-3 or TRBV12-4 to TRBJ2-6; 9 bases match TRBD2. The ends lost 2 bases at V and 0 bases at J; junction bases unmatched: 5. CDR3 length equals 18 residues. In DNA form, the CDR3 reads TGTGCCAGCAGTTTATTACTAGCGGGCCTCTCTGGGGCCAACGTCCTGACTTTC. Protein sequence: CASSLLLAGLSGANVLTF.

V and J are TRBV29-1 and TRBJ1-4; D is perhaps TRBD1 (5 bases). With 3 bases removed from V and 8 bases from J, the gap between germline ends came to 13 bases. The V gene's germline CDR1 is SQVTM and CDR2 ANQGSEA. The CDR3 runs 13 residues. The CDR3 region has the DNA TGCAGCGTTGAGGCAGCGGCAGGGGAAAAACTGTTTTTT. Translated: CSVEAAAGEKLFF. The whole variable domain, filled in from reference TRBV29-1 and TRBJ1-4, reads SAVISQKPSRDICQRGTSLTIQCQVDSQVTMMFWYRQQPGQSLTLIATANQGSEATYESGFVIDKFPISRPNLTFSTLTVSNMSPEDSSIYLCSVEAAAGEKLFFGSGTQLSVL.

At least ten counts were recorded for this clonotype. The V gene is TRBV2, the J gene TRBJ2-1; D is ambiguous. Germline assignment: CDR1 SNHLY and CDR2 FYNNEI. The V and J ends lost 2 bases and 4 bases respectively, with 6 bases between them. The CDR3 contains 13 residues. For the CDR3, the DNA is TGTGCCAGCAGTGAACTCGTGTACAATGAGCAGTTCTTC. It translates to CASSELVYNEQFF. Using reference TRBV2 and TRBJ2-1 for the parts outside the CDR3, the full variable domain is EPEVTQTPSHQVTQMGQEVILRCVPISNHLYFYWYRQILGQKVEFLVSFYNNEISEKSEIFDDQFSVERPDGSNFTLKIRSTKLEDSAMYFCASSELVYNEQFFGPGTRLTVL.

In DNA, the CDR3 is TGTGCCAGCAGCCGCCTCAACAGGGGAGCTAACTATGGCTACACCTTC. This translates into CASSRLNRGANYGYTF. The rearrangement links TRBV4-2 to TRBJ1-2, with 7 bases matching TRBD1. CDR1 is LGHNA and CDR2 is YNFKEQ in the germline V gene. The length of the CDR3 is 16 residues. V shed 4 bases, J shed 0 bases, and the junction held 8 bases outside the gene matches.

The table lists this clonotype with a few counts. The CDR3: CASRGTGTYEQYF. The CDR3 DNA follows: TGTGCCAGCAGGGGGACGGGGACCTACGAGCAGTACTTC. V and J are TRBV12-3 or TRBV12-4 and TRBJ2-7, with D possibly being TRBD1 or TRBD2 (5 bases each). V was pared by 6 bases and J by 2 bases, with 11 bases between. This CDR3 comprises 13 residues.

This clonotype appeared a few times. This may be a read error, as it is one base from a much larger clone. V is TRBV7-3 and J is TRBJ2-3, with 11 bases identical to TRBD2. J gave up 3 bases and V 5 bases, and 4 bases lay outside the gene matches. CDR1 and CDR2 from the germline V gene are SGHTA and FQGTGA. The CDR3 totals 15 residues. The CDR3 sequence: CASSVTSGRTDTQYF. The CDR3 DNA reads as TGTGCCAGCAGCGTTACTAGCGGGAGAACAGATACGCAGTATTTT.

The rearrangement links TRBV6-2 or TRBV6-3 to TRBJ2-7, with D tentatively TRBD2 (5 bases). Germline V CDR1 and CDR2: MNHEY, SVGEGT. Trimming shortened V by 6 bases and J by 3 bases, and 21 bases separated the two germline ends. This CDR3 comprises 16 residues. The CDR3 sequence: CASSPRGSGNFYEQYF. CDR3 in DNA: TGTGCCAGCAGCCCCAGAGGGAGTGGGAACTTCTACGAGCAGTACTTC.

V gene TRBV12-3 or TRBV12-4 combines with J gene TRBJ2-1; tentative D call: TRBD2 (5 bases). The CDR3 has 14 amino acids. V was clipped by 3 bases and J by 1 base, with 7 bases between them. The CDR3 nucleotides are TGTGCCAGCAGTTTGGAGGCTTCCTACAATGAGCAGTTCTTC. This codes for CASSLEASYNEQFF.

The chain has TRBV9 and TRBJ1-5; D not resolved. Germline loops: CDR1 SGDLS, CDR2 YYNGEE. With 4 bases removed from V and 7 bases from J, the gap between germline ends came to 18 bases. This CDR3 comprises 15 residues. Written as DNA, the CDR3 is TGTGCCAGCAGCAACACCCCAGTGACTAAGCAGCCCCAGCATTTT. Translation: CASSNTPVTKQPQHF.

This clonotype was counted between two and nine times. A clone one base away is much larger, so this may be a read error. The chain uses TRBV30 and TRBJ2-7; the match to TRBD2 covers 7 bases. Germline CDR1 reads GTSNPN; CDR2 reads SVGIG (reference sequence). The CDR3 spans 14 residues. Trimming took 4 bases from V and 3 from J; bases not matched to a gene: 9. In DNA, the CDR3 is TGTGCCTGGAATCGAGGACTAGACCGCTACGAGCAGTACTTC. Protein sequence: CAWNRGLDRYEQYF.

The rearrangement joins TRBV9 to TRBJ2-2; TRBD2 aligns across 12 bases. There are 18 residues in the CDR3. CDR1 is SGDLS and CDR2 is YYNGEE in the germline V gene. The V and J ends lost 2 bases and 5 bases, in that order; junction bases with no gene match: 10. The CDR3 spells CASSVQRTSGVNTGELFF. The CDR3 nucleotides read TGTGCCAGCAGCGTCCAGCGGACTAGCGGGGTTAATACCGGGGAGCTGTTTTTT.

With regard to this clonotype: This clone may be a read error of a much larger clone one base away. Here the CDR3 DNA reads TGTGCTAGTGGTTTGGACGGGAAAGCAGGGGGCGGTCTCAATGAGCAGTTCTTC. It is translated as CASGLDGKAGGGLNEQFF. J is TRBJ2-1 and V is TRBV12-5, with 8 bases matching TRBD1. Germline V CDR1 and CDR2: LGHNT, FRNRAP. V was pared by 1 base and J by 6 bases, with 14 bases of the junction left unmatched. CDR3 length: 18 amino acids.

This clonotype was observed at least ten times. The rearrangement links TRBV28 to TRBJ2-7, with TRBD2 matching 8 bases. This CDR3 spans 14 amino acids. Germline CDR1 is MDHEN and CDR2 is SYDVKM. J lost 2 bases, V lost 3 bases, and 3 bases had no gene match. DNA for the CDR3: TGTGCCAGCAGTTTCGGCGGGAGGACCTACGAGCAGTACTTC. Translating gives CASSFGGRTYEQYF.

The J gene is TRBJ2-5, the V gene TRBV5-6; 12 bases agree with TRBD2. Germline assignment: CDR1 SGHDT and CDR2 YYEEEE. The CDR3 covers 19 residues. Unmatched junction bases numbered 21, after V lost 7 bases and J lost 5 bases. The CDR3 reads CASSPETRLAGEMRETQYF. The DNA of the CDR3 is TGTGCCAGCTCACCCGAGACCCGACTAGCGGGAGAAATGAGGGAGACCCAGTACTTC.

Turning to this clonotype: Compared with germline, one end of the junction differs, possibly owing to a read error. The chain couples TRBV20-1 to TRBJ1-5; the D gene is possibly TRBD1 (6 bases). The germline gives CDR1 DFQATT, CDR2 SNEGSKA (reference sequence). The CDR3 consists of 15 residues. The DNA of the CDR3 is TGCAGTGTCGGTTACAGGGTTCATAGCAATCAGCCCCAGCCTTTT. This encodes CSVGYRVHSNQPQPF.